The sequence of this T cell receptor (beta chain) was determined in a study of identical twins. In this sample, this clonotype turned up once. Its antigen remains unidentified. Germline trimming cut 4 bases from V and 9 bases from J; bases unmatched to any gene: 7. CDR3 length: 16 residues. Germline V gene data show CDR1 as LGHDT and CDR2 as YNNKEL (reference sequence). Overall study findings and caveats: Insertions were reduced in abundant cord blood beta clonotypes but not in memory repertoires. Out-of-frame alpha sequences shared by twins showed excess low generation probability.

MiXCR was run by TCRdb on the 5' RACE reads, yielding one entry per CDR3 protein. Of 450,000 or so distinct CDR3 sequences listed, 20% to 25% are singletons. This sample was also put to use in a study of T cells expressing NK-cell markers. Turning to that study: Most of the eight sequenced donors were classified as HCMV-seropositive, and one was classified as seronegative.

Sequencing used CD4+ T cells sorted from blood. This sequence joins TRBV3-1 and TRBJ1-6, with 12 bases identical to TRBD1. The clonotype originates from a woman under 30 in good health. For the CDR3, the DNA is TGTGCCAGCAGCCCCCGGGACAGGGGGCTCGGTTCACCCCTCCACTTT. Translating gives CASSPRDRGLGSPLHF.